This T cell receptor beta chain emerged from a study of T cells after posttransplantation cyclophosphamide. Germline CDR1 LGHNA, CDR2 YNFKEQ. The CDR3 runs 16 residues. The germline V and J ends were trimmed by 3 bases and 2 bases, with 11 bases remaining between them. The table lists this clone with many counts. The antigen is undetermined. Study-wide results and caveats: Blood and skin or GI T cell repertoires showed limited TRB overlap. Donor-recipient repertoire similarity was low at 1-2 months, rising over year one.

This table comes from immunoSEQ multiplex PCR, and its TCRdb copy is limited to in-frame clones, with some not included. The specimen has roughly 41,000 clones, none found just once. The J gene is TRBJ1-6, the V gene TRBV4-2, with D maybe TRBD1 (6 bases). Sequencing was done on a sample of PBMCs. This TCR was sampled from a man under 40 in good health and a related stem cell transplant donor. This CDR3 is CASSQQGTAYNSPLHF. The CDR3 bases are TGTGCCAGCAGCCAGCAGGGGACCGCCTATAATTCACCCCTCCACTTT.